The 26 T cell receptor beta chains presented below share a single source sample, sequenced in a study of T cell responses to AZD1222 COVID-19 vaccine. TCRdb's table, derived via immunoSEQ multiplex PCR, lists solely in-frame clones and lacks some. The sample lists 100,000 to 120,000 clones, around 81% seen once, with roughly 4.8% in the top ten. This specimen consisted of peripheral blood, obtained on day 0 of AZD1222 vaccination. All receptors come from an adult in good health.

This rearrangement joins TRBV3-1 (or the pseudogene TRBV3-2) to TRBJ1-1; 7 bases map to TRBD1. Per the germline V gene, CDR1 is LGHDT and CDR2 is YNNKEL (reference sequence). Losses at the gene ends were 4 bases for V and 7 bases for J; bases not matched to a gene: 3. This CDR3 comprises 12 residues. CDR3 coding DNA: TGTGCCAGCAGCCTCCAGGGGGGTGAAGCTTTCTTT. The encoded protein is CASSLQGGEAFF.

The chain couples TRBV6-1 to TRBJ1-5; D unclear. Germline V gene data show CDR1 as MNHNS and CDR2 as SASEGT. Trimming removed 3 bases from V and 0 bases from J, with 15 bases in between. This CDR3 region has 17 residues. CDR3 DNA: TGTGCCAGCAGTGATTTGGTAAAACGGAATAGCAATCAGCCCCAGCATTTT. Its protein is CASSDLVKRNSNQPQHF.

The chain joins TRBV4-1 to TRBJ2-7, with TRBD2 as a possible D gene (5 bases). Trimming left V 4 bases short and J 3 bases short, with 16 bases between. CDR1 and CDR2 from the germline V gene are MGHRA and YSYEKL. The CDR3 consists of 15 residues. CDR3 sequence reads: CASSLVPSLDYEQYF. CDR3 coding DNA: TGCGCCAGCAGCCTAGTGCCTAGCCTAGACTACGAGCAGTACTTC.

The chain couples TRBV5-1 to TRBJ1-2, with 7 nucleotides matching TRBD1. Germline lookup yields CDR1 SGHRS and CDR2 YFSETQ. V was clipped by 2 bases and J by 8 bases; unmatched bases: 6. The CDR3 sequence is 13 residues long. The CDR3 nucleotides read TGCGCCAGCAGCTTAGGGGGCCCGTTGGGCTACACCTTC. Translation gives CASSLGGPLGYTF.

The chain employs TRBV7-9 and TRBJ1-4, with D perhaps TRBD1 (5 bases). V shed 2 bases and J shed 1 base, with 14 bases lying between them. This CDR3 is 17 amino acids long. Per germline, CDR1 SEHNR and CDR2 FQNEAQ (reference sequence). The CDR3 DNA reads TGTGCCAGCAGCTTAAGGGGAGGCTCCGGAACTAATGAAAAACTGTTTTTT. It encodes CASSLRGGSGTNEKLFF.

The table lists this clone with a count of one. The J gene is TRBJ2-7, the V gene TRBV7-9; D ambiguous. Germline assignment: CDR1 SEHNR and CDR2 FQNEAQ (reference sequence). The CDR3 has 14 amino acids. The V and J ends lost 5 bases and 4 bases respectively, with 15 bases between them. The CDR3 sequence is CASSPPGRGYEQYF. DNA of the CDR3: TGTGCCAGCAGCCCACCCGGACGTGGGTACGAGCAGTACTTC.

The chain has TRBV19 and TRBJ2-1; no firm D call. Germline CDR1 LNHDA, CDR2 SQIVND (reference sequence). The length of the CDR3 is 14 residues. V was trimmed by 1 base and J by 6 bases, leaving 10 bases between them. For the CDR3, the DNA is TGTGCCAGTAGTATAGTAGGCAGGAGCAATGAGCAGTTCTTC. It yields the protein CASSIVGRSNEQFF.

The chain is built from TRBV5-4 and TRBJ2-3; 11 bases are a match to TRBD1. After removal of 6 bases from V and 3 bases from J, the junction contained 3 bases not matched to a gene. CDR3 length: 14 residues. Germline-derived CDR1 and CDR2 are SGHNT and YYREEE (reference sequence). The CDR3 coding sequence is TGTGCCAGCACCGGACAGGGGGCAACAGATACGCAGTATTTT. Its translation: CASTGQGATDTQYF.

The chain is built from TRBV28 and TRBJ1-4; 9 bases match TRBD1. V lost 5 bases, J lost 7 bases, and 8 bases stayed unmatched. Looked up from germline, CDR1 is MDHEN and CDR2 is SYDVKM. The CDR3 has 15 amino acids. CDR3 sequence reads: CASSQWTGVTEKLFF. The CDR3 DNA reads as TGTGCCAGCAGTCAATGGACAGGGGTCACTGAAAAACTGTTTTTT.

The chain combines TRBV6-5 with TRBJ2-7; TRBD2 agrees at 7 bases. CDR3 length: 15 amino acids. The junction had 8 bases not matched to a gene; V was cut back by 6 bases and J by 0 bases. Germline loops: CDR1 MNHEY, CDR2 SVGAGI. The CDR3: CASSPRGGSSYEQYF. For the CDR3, the DNA is TGTGCCAGCAGCCCCCGTGGCGGGAGCTCCTACGAGCAGTACTTC.

This rearrangement joins TRBV19 to TRBJ1-5; D gene ambiguous. CDR3 size: 13 residues. V lost 7 bases to trimming and J lost 3 bases, with 10 bases between them. Germline lookup yields CDR1 LNHDA and CDR2 SQIVND (reference sequence). The CDR3 is CASTTKANQPQHF. DNA of the CDR3: TGTGCCAGTACCACCAAAGCCAATCAGCCCCAGCATTTT.

The V gene is TRBV5-4, the J gene TRBJ2-1; perhaps D is TRBD1 or TRBD2 (5 bases each). CDR1 is SGHNT and CDR2 is YYREEE in the germline V gene (reference sequence). Deletions cut 3 bases from V and 7 bases from J, with 17 bases between. The CDR3 totals 15 residues. In nucleotides, the CDR3 is TGTGCCAGCAGCTCGGAGGTCGGGGCAGTAAATGAGCAGTTCTTC. Protein product: CASSSEVGAVNEQFF.

The rearrangement uses TRBV6-1 and TRBJ1-5; the D is unclear. The CDR3 has 16 residues. Per germline, CDR1 MNHNS and CDR2 SASEGT. The ends were cut back, 0 bases at V and 6 bases at J, with 15 bases in the middle. This chain's CDR3 is CASSEALTIQFQPQHF. CDR3 nucleotide sequence: TGTGCCAGCAGTGAAGCGCTGACCATTCAGTTTCAGCCCCAGCATTTT.

This chain connects TRBV5-8 to TRBJ2-2, with D unclear. The ends were cut back, 6 bases at V and 4 bases at J, with 16 bases in the middle. Germline V gene lookup returns CDR1 SGHTS and CDR2 YDEGEE. The CDR3 spans 15 residues. The DNA of the CDR3 is TGTGCCAGCACCACCAGCGTTCTCGGCACCGGGGAGCTGTTTTTT. Translated, it gives CASTTSVLGTGELFF.

The rearrangement links TRBV19 to TRBJ2-3, with unresolved D. The germline V gene has CDR1 LNHDA and CDR2 SQIVND (reference sequence). V lost 6 bases to trimming and J lost 2 bases, with 12 bases between them. The CDR3 is 14 residues long. CDR3 protein: CASRRDAATDTQYF. In nucleotides, the CDR3 is TGTGCCAGTAGGCGAGACGCAGCCACAGATACGCAGTATTTT.

The chain links TRBV5-1 to TRBJ2-1, with a possible D match to TRBD2 (6 bases). CDR1 and CDR2 (germline): SGHRS, YFSETQ. V lost 0 bases, J lost 9 bases, and 19 bases lay in between. There are 16 residues in the CDR3. The CDR3 loop is CASSLGPGGFGSEQFF. CDR3 nucleotides: TGCGCCAGCAGCTTGGGACCCGGGGGTTTTGGGAGTGAGCAGTTCTTC. The full variable domain, its missing parts supplied by reference TRBV5-1 and TRBJ2-1, is KAGVTQTPRYLIKTRGQQVTLSCSPISGHRSVSWYQQTPGQGLQFLFEYFSETQRNKGNFPGRFSGRQFSNSRSEMNVSTLELGDSALYLCASSLGPGGFGSEQFFGPGTRLTVL.

The CDR3 loop reads CASSYSSGNTIYF. The CDR3 DNA sequence: TGTGCCAGCAGCTACAGCTCTGGAAACACCATATATTTT. V is TRBV27 and J is TRBJ1-3; D uncertain. The V gene lost 6 bases and the J gene lost 0 bases, with 6 bases spanning the gap. Germline V CDR1 and CDR2: MNHEY, SMNVEV (reference sequence). This CDR3 region has 13 residues.

V gene TRBV18 combines with J gene TRBJ1-1, with 7 bases matching TRBD1. Germline lookup yields CDR1 KGHSH and CDR2 LQKENI. This CDR3 comprises 15 residues. V lost 1 base to trimming and J lost 5 bases; unmatched junction nucleotides: 7. The CDR3 nucleotides are TGTGCCAGCTCACCACAGGAGGGGGCCAGGACTGAAGCTTTCTTT. Amino acid sequence: CASSPQEGARTEAFF.

The V and J genes are TRBV25-1 and TRBJ1-3; D gene uncertain. Germline CDR1 and CDR2: MGHDK and SYGVNS. V was clipped by 6 bases and J by 4 bases, with 13 bases between them. This CDR3 has 14 amino acids. The CDR3 DNA sequence: TGTGCCAGCAGAGAAGACAACTGGGGAAACACCATATATTTT. Translation gives CASREDNWGNTIYF.

This chain joins TRBV6-5 and TRBJ2-7; the match to TRBD1 covers 9 bases. After removal of 4 bases from V and 4 bases from J, the junction contained 5 bases not matched to a gene. The germline CDR1 and CDR2 sequences are MNHEY and SVGAGI. The CDR3 contains 14 residues. The CDR3 DNA sequence: TGTGCCAGCAGTTCCACAGGGGGCCCTTACGAGCAGTACTTC. It yields the protein CASSSTGGPYEQYF.

The V and J genes are TRBV4-3 and TRBJ1-1; D possibly corresponds to TRBD1 (5 bases). With 0 bases removed from V and 0 bases from J, the gap between germline ends came to 8 bases. CDR3 length equals 15 residues. The germline CDR1 and CDR2 sequences are LGHNA and YSLEER. In DNA, the CDR3 is TGCGCCAGCAGCCAAGAGACAGCTCTGAACACTGAAGCTTTCTTT. Protein sequence: CASSQETALNTEAFF.

The chain couples TRBV7-2 to TRBJ2-5; 9 bases align to TRBD2. The CDR3 has 18 amino acids. Trimming cost V 1 base and J 5 bases; bases outside gene matches: 14. CDR1 SGHTA and CDR2 FQGNSA come from the germline V gene. CDR3 sequence (DNA): TGTGCCAGCAGCTTAGAGTGGCGGGGGGGTTTCGACGGTGAGACCCAGTACTTC. Translation: CASSLEWRGGFDGETQYF. The whole variable domain, filled in from reference TRBV7-2 and TRBJ2-5, reads GAGVSQSPSNKVTEKGKDVELRCDPISGHTALYWYRQSLGQGLEFLIYFQGNSAPDKSGLPSDRFSAERTGGSVSTLTIQRTQQEDSAVYLCASSLEWRGGFDGETQYFGPGTRLLVL.

The rearrangement joins TRBV28 to TRBJ2-6, with 12 bases matching TRBD1. The CDR3 loop spans 18 amino acids. With V trimmed by 3 bases and J by 2 bases, 5 bases remained unmatched. Germline V gives CDR1 MDHEN, CDR2 SYDVKM. Here the CDR3 reads CASSFPGQGAPGANVLTF. CDR3 nucleotide sequence: TGTGCCAGCAGTTTTCCGGGACAGGGGGCGCCTGGGGCCAACGTCCTGACTTTC.

In nucleotides, the CDR3 is TGTGCCAGCAGAAGGGACAGTTCCTACAATGAGCAGTTCTTC. Encoded protein: CASRRDSSYNEQFF. This rearrangement joins TRBV2 to TRBJ2-1; 7 nucleotides agree with TRBD1. Germline trimming cut 6 bases from V and 1 base from J; bases unmatched to any gene: 3. CDR3 length equals 14 residues. CDR1 and CDR2 (germline): SNHLY, FYNNEI.

This clone was counted only a few times. The chain carries TRBV2 and TRBJ2-3; 14 bases map to TRBD2. The CDR3 extends over 19 amino acids. V lost 6 bases to trimming and J lost 0 bases; unmatched junction nucleotides: 11. Germline CDR1 reads SNHLY; CDR2 reads FYNNEI. The CDR3 is CASRRLAGGRRSSTDTQYF. In DNA, the CDR3 is TGTGCCAGCAGACGACTAGCGGGGGGGAGACGATCAAGCACAGATACGCAGTATTTT.

This clone was recorded only once. The chain employs TRBV19 and TRBJ1-2, with 7 bases lining up with TRBD1. Trimming took 5 bases from V and 2 from J; bases not matched to a gene: 8. CDR1 is LNHDA and CDR2 is SQIVND in the germline V gene (reference sequence). The CDR3 runs to 15 residues. CDR3 protein: CASSSSGTVNYGYTF. CDR3 DNA: TGTGCCAGTAGTTCCTCCGGGACAGTAAACTATGGCTACACCTTC. Complete variable domain (other parts from reference TRBV19 and TRBJ1-2): DGGITQSPKYLFRKEGQNVTLSCEQNLNHDAMYWYRQDPGQGLRLIYYSQIVNDFQKGDIAEGYSVSREKKESFPLTVTSAQKNPTAFYLCASSSSGTVNYGYTFGSGTRLTVV.